These 21 T cell receptor beta chains were sequenced from one sample in a study of shared T cell receptors in the human thymus. Generated by immunoSEQ multiplex PCR, the TCRdb table keeps only in-frame clones and is missing some. This table has roughly 710,000 clones, approximately 85% appearing once. Separately, the same data were catalogued under a study of human thymus T cells.

Material: thymocytes. The source of these receptors is a girl under two years old with a congenital heart defect.

The chain uses TRBV19 and TRBJ1-5; D remains unclear. Germline V CDR1 and CDR2: LNHDA, SQIVND (reference sequence). With 9 bases removed from V and 0 bases from J, the gap between germline ends came to 27 bases. There are 19 residues in the CDR3. CDR3 DNA: TGTGCCAGCCGAGGAGGCGCCGAAGAGCCCCTTTATAGCAATCAGCCCCAGCATTTT. Its translation: CASRGGAEEPLYSNQPQHF.

This clone was recorded once. This chain joins TRBV7-6 and TRBJ2-2, with D possibly TRBD2 on 7 matching bases. The germline V gene has CDR1 SGHVS and CDR2 FNYEAQ. V lost 4 bases to trimming and J lost 5 bases, with 17 bases between them. The length of the CDR3 is 16 residues. The CDR3 sequence is CASSSAGATSTGELFF. The DNA of the CDR3 is TGTGCCAGCAGCTCCGCGGGGGCGACGTCAACCGGGGAGCTGTTTTTT.

In its sample, this clone was seen once. The genes are TRBV6-5 and TRBJ1-1; tentatively, D is TRBD1 (5 bases). The CDR3 covers 15 residues. V was cut by 4 bases and J by 4 bases, with 16 bases left in between. CDR1 is MNHEY and CDR2 is SVGAGI in the germline V gene. In DNA, the CDR3 is TGTGCCAGCAGTTCGGTCGCTTCAGGGCTCACTGAAGCTTTCTTT. Translating gives CASSSVASGLTEAFF.

This clone was detected only once. The CDR3 loop is CASSLEGQGSGYTF. CDR3 DNA: TGTGCCAGCAGCTTAGAGGGACAGGGCAGTGGCTACACCTTC. The chain combines TRBV7-9 with TRBJ1-2; 9 nucleotides align to TRBD1. The CDR3 spans 14 residues. The trim removed 1 base at V and 7 bases at J, leaving 4 bases unmatched. Germline CDR1 reads SEHNR; CDR2 reads FQNEAQ (reference sequence).

This chain links TRBV27 with TRBJ1-1; TRBD1 agrees at 8 bases. The V and J ends lost 3 bases and 1 base, in that order; junction bases with no gene match: 7. Germline lookup yields CDR1 MNHEY and CDR2 SMNVEV (reference sequence). There are 16 residues in the CDR3. The CDR3 reads CASSFDRGSSNTEAFF. The CDR3 DNA is TGTGCCAGCAGTTTCGACAGGGGTAGTTCGAACACTGAAGCTTTCTTT.

The chain carries TRBV14 and TRBJ1-2; D possibly corresponds to TRBD1 (6 bases). With 1 base removed from V and 8 bases from J, the gap between germline ends came to 14 bases. The CDR3 has 14 amino acids. From germline, CDR1 is SGHDN and CDR2 FVKESK. CDR3 region: CASSQGPGAWGYTF. The CDR3, as DNA: TGTGCCAGCAGCCAAGGACCAGGGGCTTGGGGCTACACCTTC.

The chain combines TRBV6-1 with TRBJ1-5; tentative D call: TRBD1 (6 bases). The CDR3 is 13 residues long. V was shortened by 8 bases and J by 11 bases, with 19 bases between the two germline ends. Germline V CDR1 and CDR2: MNHNS, SASEGT. CDR3 DNA: TGTGCCAGCGAAGCGGGGAGGGGGGGGGCCCAGCATTTT. This sequence encodes CASEAGRGGAQHF.

The V and J genes are TRBV10-3 and TRBJ1-5; the D gene is possibly TRBD1 (5 bases). In germline, CDR1 is ENHRY, CDR2 SYGVKD. Trimming cost V 2 bases and J 6 bases, with 11 bases left between them. The CDR3 covers 14 residues. The CDR3 region has the DNA TGTGCCATCAGTGAGCCAGGAACAGGTCAGCCCCAGCATTTT. Its protein is CAISEPGTGQPQHF.

This chain uses TRBV5-1 with TRBJ1-1, with 7 bases that match TRBD1. This CDR3 region has 15 residues. With V trimmed by 7 bases and J by 0 bases, 9 bases remained unmatched. In germline, CDR1 is SGHRS, CDR2 YFSETQ. The CDR3 DNA reads TGCGCCAGCCAAAGACAGGGCCACATGAACACTGAAGCTTTCTTT. Encoded protein: CASQRQGHMNTEAFF.

In its sample, this clone was seen a few times. V usage is TRBV27 and J usage is TRBJ2-1, with 8 nucleotides matching TRBD2. CDR1 and CDR2 (germline): MNHEY, SMNVEV (reference sequence). This CDR3 comprises 17 residues. Trimming took 5 bases from V and 4 from J; bases not matched to a gene: 13. This CDR3 is CASSNPTGLGFYNEQFF. The CDR3 DNA follows: TGTGCCAGCAGTAACCCAACGGGACTAGGGTTTTACAATGAGCAGTTCTTC.

This sequence joins TRBV2 and TRBJ1-5; D is perhaps TRBD1 (6 bases). This CDR3 is 13 amino acids long. Per germline, CDR1 SNHLY and CDR2 FYNNEI. Trimming pared 8 bases from V and 4 bases from J, leaving 12 bases between. Here the CDR3 DNA reads TGTGCCAGCTGTACAGGGAATAATCAGCCCCAGCATTTT. This sequence encodes CASCTGNNQPQHF.

The J gene is TRBJ1-5, the V gene TRBV5-1; D is possibly TRBD1 (6 bases). The V and J ends lost 0 bases and 5 bases respectively, with 12 bases between them. Germline CDR1 is SGHRS and CDR2 is YFSETQ. The CDR3 extends over 15 amino acids. CDR3 region: CASSLEGTTDQPQHF. CDR3 coding DNA: TGCGCCAGCAGCTTGGAGGGGACAACTGATCAGCCCCAGCATTTT.

The genes are TRBV7-6 and TRBJ1-1; D unresolved. The CDR3 contains 14 residues. The germline V gene encodes CDR1 SGHVS and CDR2 FNYEAQ. V lost 1 base to trimming and J lost 1 base, with 7 bases between them. CDR3 DNA: TGTGCCAGCAGCTTAGGACTAGGGAACACTGAAGCTTTCTTT. This gives the protein CASSLGLGNTEAFF.

J is TRBJ1-2 and V is TRBV2; 7 positions agree with TRBD1. V shed 0 bases, J shed 7 bases, and the junction held 8 bases outside the gene matches. Per the germline V gene, CDR1 is SNHLY and CDR2 is FYNNEI. This CDR3 has 15 residues. Written as DNA, the CDR3 is TGTGCCAGCAGTGAAGCGAAGACAGGGACCGGTGGCTACACCTTC. Protein: CASSEAKTGTGGYTF.

As to this clone: Relative to the germline gene, one junction end is altered; a read error may explain this. The DNA of the CDR3 is TGTGCTAGCAGCTTAGGCCTTACAGGGGGCGAGGATGAGACCCAGTACTTC. Its protein is CASSLGLTGGEDETQYF. The chain combines TRBV7-7 with TRBJ2-5, with 9 bases identical to TRBD1. The CDR3 is 17 residues long. Germline CDR1 reads SSHAT; CDR2 reads FNYEAQ (reference sequence).

This clone was recorded once. This chain links TRBV5-8 with TRBJ2-6; 8 bases map to TRBD1. The CDR3 contains 17 residues. Germline V gene data show CDR1 as SGHTS and CDR2 as YDEGEE. V trimming: 4 bases; J trimming: 0 bases; junction bases outside the gene matches: 6. CDR3 bases: TGTGCCAGCAGCGAACAGGGGGGCTCCTCTGGGGCCAACGTCCTGACTTTC. This encodes CASSEQGGSSGANVLTF. The full variable domain, its missing parts supplied by reference TRBV5-8 and TRBJ2-6, is EAGVTQSPTHLIKTRGQQATLRCSPISGHTSVYWYQQALGLGLQFLLWYDEGEERNRGNFPPRFSGRQFPNYSSELNVNALELEDSALYLCASSEQGGSSGANVLTFGAGSRLTVL.

V usage is TRBV27 and J usage is TRBJ1-1; the D gene is possibly TRBD1 (5 bases). This CDR3 contains 17 residues. Trimming cost V 0 bases and J 1 base, with 15 bases left between them. Germline V CDR1 and CDR2: MNHEY, SMNVEV (reference sequence). CDR3 nucleotide sequence: TGTGCCAGCAGTTTATCCCGGGGACTGAAATGGAACACTGAAGCTTTCTTT. Translated, it gives CASSLSRGLKWNTEAFF.

The rearrangement joins TRBV10-2 to TRBJ1-6, with 7 positions matching TRBD1. This CDR3 has 14 residues. Germline lookup yields CDR1 WSHSY and CDR2 SAAADI. V lost 2 bases, J lost 9 bases, and 4 bases stayed unmatched. The DNA of the CDR3 is TGCGCCAGCAGTGAGAAGGGGGCCATTTCACCCCTCCACTTT. Encoded protein: CASSEKGAISPLHF.

The V gene is TRBV14, the J gene TRBJ1-3; D uncertain. CDR3 length: 14 amino acids. Trimming took 1 base from V and 4 from J, leaving 8 bases between them. CDR1 is SGHDN, CDR2 FVKESK, per germline. The CDR3 sequence: CASSQGRMGNTIYF. Here the CDR3 DNA reads TGTGCCAGCAGCCAAGGGAGAATGGGAAACACCATATATTTT.

The chain carries TRBV6-5 and TRBJ2-7; 11 nucleotides align to TRBD1. Germline assignment: CDR1 MNHEY and CDR2 SVGAGI. The CDR3 extends over 15 amino acids. The V and J ends lost 2 bases and 2 bases, in that order; junction bases with no gene match: 2. CDR3 loop: CASSYKGQGAYEQYF. For the CDR3, the DNA is TGTGCCAGCAGTTACAAGGGACAGGGGGCCTACGAGCAGTACTTC.

The gene calls are TRBV7-6 and TRBJ1-1; TRBD1 aligns across 7 bases. CDR3 length: 18 residues. The germline CDR1 and CDR2 sequences are SGHVS and FNYEAQ. After removal of 1 base from V and 5 bases from J, the junction contained 16 bases not matched to a gene. CDR3 nucleotides: TGTGCCAGCAGCTTAGTAGCGCATAGACAGGGCGCGGGGACTGAAGCTTTCTTT. It is translated as CASSLVAHRQGAGTEAFF.